This is a list of T cell receptor beta chains from one sample in a study of regulatory T cells in long-lasting Graves disease. TCRdb reanalysed the multiplex PCR reads using MiXCR and keeps one entry per CDR3 protein. The profile covers 540,000 or so distinct CDR3 sequences, with roughly 13% appearing a single time and 8.5% to 10% taken by the ten largest. The sample was also linked to a second study, of T cells in Graves' hyperthyroidism and ophthalmopathy.

The material was peripheral blood mononuclear cells (PBMCs), obtained at new diagnosis, from a patient treated with antithyroid drugs. All receptors come from a man aged 30 to 39 with Graves disease. Both conserved end residues are part of each CDR3. A D gene is named only where the DNA matches it firmly. Expanded clones are given a class, and other clones once, few, many or no size at all.

D	J	size	V	CDR3	DNA
NA	TRBJ1-1	many	TRBV28	CAAHTRYTEAFF	TGTGCCGCCCACACGAGGTACACTGAAGCTTTCTTT
NA	TRBJ2-5	many	TRBV6-1	CASRQSGLSSGTQYF	TGTGCCAGCAGGCAGTCTGGCCTCTCTTCGGGGACCCAGTACTTC
NA	TRBJ2-3	many	TRBV13	CASTNFPGLDTQYF	TGTGCCAGCACCAATTTCCCGGGGCTAGATACGCAGTATTTT
TRBD1	TRBJ1-2	NA	TRBV15	CATSRDTGGSYGYTF	TGTGCCACCAGCAGAGACACAGGGGGTAGCTATGGCTACACCTTC
NA	TRBJ2-2	many	TRBV3-1	CASSSRTKNTGELFF	TGTGCCAGCAGCTCACGGACTAAGAACACCGGGGAGCTGTTTTTT
NA	TRBJ2-5	many	TRBV5-1	CASSLVGEETQYF	TGCGCCAGCAGCTTGGTAGGGGAAGAGACCCAGTACTTC
NA	TRBJ2-3	many	TRBV14	CASSPHSTDTQYF	TGTGCCAGCAGCCCCCACAGCACAGATACGCAGTATTTT
TRBD2	TRBJ2-3	many	TRBV29-1	CSVEGLAGAVFEDTQYF	TGCAGCGTTGAAGGACTAGCGGGAGCCGTTTTTGAAGATACGCAGTATTTT
NA	TRBJ2-3	many	TRBV2	CASRRDGSTDTQYF	TGTGCCAGCAGGCGGGACGGCAGCACAGATACGCAGTATTTT
NA	TRBJ2-7	NA	TRBV14	CASSNIGRSEQYF	TGTGCCAGCAGCAACATTGGTCGATCCGAGCAGTACTTC
TRBD2	TRBJ2-1	many	TRBV27	CASTLAGSSYNEQFF	TGTGCCAGCACCTTAGCGGGTAGCTCCTACAATGAGCAGTTCTTC
TRBD1	TRBJ1-2	many	TRBV30	CAWDLQTGNYGYTF	TGTGCCTGGGACCTCCAGACAGGGAACTATGGCTACACCTTC
TRBD2	TRBJ2-1	few	TRBV30	CACTIITSGRSPYNEQFF	TGTGCCTGCACGATAATCACTAGCGGGAGAAGTCCCTACAATGAGCAGTTCTTC
TRBD1	TRBJ1-1	few	TRBV20-1	CSARSGTAEAFF	TGCAGTGCTAGATCCGGGACAGCCGAAGCTTTCTTT
NA	TRBJ1-1	few	TRBV19	CASTGTLNTAAFF	TGTGCCAGTACTGGGACATTGAACACTGCAGCTTTCTTT
TRBD1	TRBJ1-5	once	TRBV2	CASSGGRRRNQPQHF	TGTGCCAGCTCAGGGGGCCGGAGACGCAATCAGCCCCAGCATTTT
NA	TRBJ1-1	many	TRBV7-8	CASSKIGQNTEAFF	TGTGCCAGTAGCAAAATTGGACAGAACACTGAAGCTTTCTTT
NA	TRBJ2-1	many	TRBV14	CASSLAEGADQFF	TGTGCCAGCAGTCTAGCGGAGGGGGCTGATCAGTTCTTC
NA	TRBJ1-1	many	TRBV10-3	CAISEMQQNTEAFF	TGTGCCATCAGTGAGATGCAACAGAACACTGAAGCTTTCTTT
NA	TRBJ1-1	many	TRBV19	CASSIRQEITEAFF	TGTGCCAGTAGTATAAGACAGGAAATCACTGAAGCTTTCTTT
NA	TRBJ2-1	many	TRBV20-1	CSARDPKSSYNEQFF	TGCAGTGCTAGAGATCCCAAAAGCTCCTACAATGAGCAGTTCTTC
TRBD2	TRBJ2-7	few	TRBV9	CASSVAWGGSYEQYF	TGTGCCAGCAGCGTAGCCTGGGGGGGAAGCTACGAGCAGTACTTC
NA	TRBJ1-4	NA	TRBV7-9	CASSLSGSHNEKLFF	TGTGCCAGCAGCTTAAGCGGGTCCCATAATGAAAAACTGTTTTTT
TRBD1	TRBJ2-1	NA	TRBV24-1	CATSDFPDRGSNEQFF	TGTGCCACCAGTGATTTCCCGGACAGGGGATCCAATGAGCAGTTCTTC
TRBD1	TRBJ2-5	few	TRBV4-1	CASSRGRTGVETQYF	TGCGCCAGCAGCCGGGGGCGCACAGGGGTCGAGACCCAGTACTTC
TRBD2	TRBJ2-7	many	TRBV18	CASSPGTRVEQYF	TGTGCCAGCTCACCTGGGACTAGGGTCGAGCAGTACTTC
NA	TRBJ2-7	NA	TRBV7-2	CASSFRQGPTYEQYF	TGTGCCAGCAGCTTCCGGCAGGGGCCAACCTACGAGCAGTACTTC
TRBD1	TRBJ2-7	few	TRBV20-1	CSASTGTGGSGEQYF	TGCAGTGCTAGCACCGGGACAGGGGGATCGGGCGAGCAGTACTTC
NA	TRBJ2-7	many	TRBV5-6	CASSPGGAYEQYF	TGTGCCAGCAGCCCGGGCGGGGCCTACGAGCAGTACTTC